These T cell receptor beta chains were read from a single sample in a study of CD8 T cells in Susac syndrome. TCRdb analysed the immunoSEQ multiplex PCR reads with MiXCR anew, one entry per CDR3 protein. Of 210,000 or so distinct CDR3 sequences in the sample, about 94% are singletons; the top ten hold 0.15% to 0.2%. Input material: CD4+ T cells from PBMCs. The receptors were gathered from a human donor with Susac syndrome. Both conserved end residues are part of each CDR3. Fields, in order: D gene, J gene, CDR3 length, clone size, V gene, CDR3 protein, CDR3 DNA. The D gene is left open where the match is weak. Size is stated for part of the rows, as once, few or many counts, or as a class when the clone is expanded.

-,TRBJ1-2,14,-,TRBV19,CASSLQYGQGGYTF,TGTGCCAGTAGTCTACAATATGGGCAAGGAGGCTACACCTTC
-,TRBJ2-5,15,-,TRBV11-2,CASSLDGGERETQYF,TGTGCCAGCAGCTTAGATGGGGGAGAAAGAGAGACCCAGTACTTC
-,TRBJ2-3,16,-,TRBV6-1,CASSKAYRAGTDTQYF,TGTGCCAGCAGTAAAGCCTACCGAGCGGGCACAGATACGCAGTATTTT
-,TRBJ1-3,14,-,TRBV3-1,CASSQLDSGNTIYF,TGTGCCAGCAGCCAGTTAGACTCTGGAAACACCATATATTTT
-,TRBJ1-1,13,-,TRBV7-9,CASSFGGNTEAFF,TGTGCCAGCAGCTTTGGGGGTAACACTGAAGCTTTCTTT
TRBD1,TRBJ2-7,15,few,TRBV12-3/TRBV12-4,CASSSSPGQGHEQYF,TGTGCCAGCAGTTCTAGCCCGGGACAGGGCCACGAGCAGTACTTC
TRBD2,TRBJ2-5,14,once,TRBV7-7,CASSTGLAEETQYF,TGTGCTAGCAGCACGGGACTAGCGGAAGAGACCCAGTACTTC
-,TRBJ2-5,16,-,TRBV20-1,CSADLPGGEEVETQYF,TGCAGTGCGGATCTCCCAGGGGGGGAGGAGGTAGAGACCCAGTACTTC
-,TRBJ2-1,14,-,TRBV4-2,CASSSEDRHNEQFF,TGTGCCAGCAGCTCTGAGGACCGACACAATGAGCAGTTCTTC
-,TRBJ2-5,14,once,TRBV27,CASSLSTSQTTQYF,TGTGCCAGCAGTTTATCGACGTCTCAGACTACCCAGTACTTC
-,TRBJ2-5,12,-,TRBV7-9,CASRTDQETQYF,TGTGCCAGCAGGACGGATCAAGAGACCCAGTACTTC
-,TRBJ2-3,14,-,TRBV6-2/TRBV6-3,CASFWGGGTDTQYF,TGTGCCAGCTTCTGGGGGGGCGGCACAGATACGCAGTATTTT
-,TRBJ1-2,13,-,TRBV15,CATSRDGQYGYTF,TGTGCCACCAGCAGAGATGGACAATATGGCTACACCTTC